This T cell receptor beta chain originates from a study of Graves' ophthalmopathy and Graves' hyperthyroidism. Amplified TCR beta CDR3 regions were obtained using RNA transcripts as template. HTBI-primed RT-PCR formed the first round, and a multiplex PCR formed the second. MiXCR, run by TCRdb on the multiplex PCR reads, gives a single entry per CDR3 protein. Of over 650,000 distinct CDR3 sequences in the sample, approximately 39% were seen once. Between the trimmed V and J ends, which lost 5 bases and 9 bases, there was a span of 19 bases. CDR3 length equals 15 residues. The germline V gene encodes CDR1 SNHLY and CDR2 FYNNEI.

This rearrangement joins TRBV2 to TRBJ2-2; D tentatively fits TRBD1 or TRBD2 (5 bases each). This TCR came from an adult man with Graves' ophthalmopathy. Sequencing was carried out using peripheral blood. The CDR3 is CASSYRDPTSRELFF. As DNA, the CDR3 is TGTGCCAGCAGTTACCGGGACCCTACATCCAGGGAGCTGTTTTTT.